The 20 T cell receptor beta chains reported below all come from one sample, sequenced in a study of regulatory T cells in long-lasting Graves disease. Construction of the TCR beta libraries employed iRepertoire HTBI primers in conjunction with Arm-PCR of CDR3 regions. TCRdb reprocessed the multiplex PCR reads with MiXCR, giving one entry per CDR3 protein. The sample carries 390,000 or so distinct CDR3 sequences, approximately 12% recorded once. The time point denotes: newly diagnosed GD, antithyroid drugs for less than 3 months. PBMC-derived RNA was used for the TCR library. The data also belong to a second study, concerning T cells in Graves' hyperthyroidism and ophthalmopathy.

Source: peripheral blood mononuclear cells (PBMCs), taken at new diagnosis, from a patient treated with antithyroid drugs. These receptors all come from a woman aged 18 to 35 with Graves disease.

V and J are TRBV20-1 and TRBJ1-4; no clear D gene. CDR1 is DFQATT and CDR2 is SNEGSKA in the germline V gene (reference sequence). V was cut by 3 bases and J by 8 bases, with 13 bases left in between. The CDR3 consists of 13 residues. This chain's CDR3 is CSASPGGREKLFF. CDR3 coding DNA: TGCAGTGCTAGTCCAGGCGGTCGGGAAAAACTGTTTTTT.

This clonotype has ten or more counts. V and J are TRBV20-1 and TRBJ1-4, with D maybe TRBD1 (5 bases). CDR3 length: 13 amino acids. Germline CDR1 is DFQATT and CDR2 is SNEGSKA (reference sequence). The ends were cut back, 5 bases at V and 2 bases at J, with 9 bases in the middle. The CDR3 is CSALTATNEKLFF. CDR3 in DNA: TGCAGTGCTTTGACAGCTACTAATGAAAAACTGTTTTTT.

A few counts support this clonotype. The chain has TRBV7-9 and TRBJ2-7, with TRBD2 as a possible D gene (6 bases). CDR3 length: 16 amino acids. Trimming left V 3 bases short and J 4 bases short, with 19 bases between. CDR1 and CDR2 (germline): SEHNR, FQNEAQ (reference sequence). In DNA form, the CDR3 reads TGTGCCAGCAGCTTTGGAATAGGCTCGGGGAGGTACGAGCAGTACTTC. Translated, it gives CASSFGIGSGRYEQYF.

This clonotype occurred a few times. The CDR3 coding sequence is TGCGCCAGCAGCCAAGAAATTTTCCAGGGGGCGTATAGCAATCAGCCCCAGCATTTT. The encoded protein is CASSQEIFQGAYSNQPQHF. The gene calls are TRBV4-1 and TRBJ1-5, with 8 bases that match TRBD1. The germline gives CDR1 MGHRA, CDR2 YSYEKL. V dropped 0 bases and J dropped 0; count of bases not matched to a gene: 10. The CDR3 runs 19 residues.

This clonotype has a count of ten or more. This chain links TRBV5-1 with TRBJ2-1; TRBD2 agrees at 8 bases. The CDR3 runs 15 residues. With V trimmed by 5 bases and J by 2 bases, 6 bases remained unmatched. Germline assignment: CDR1 SGHRS and CDR2 YFSETQ. The CDR3 nucleotides are TGCGCCAGCAGAAACTCGGGGGGGGCCTACAATGAGCAGTTCTTC. As protein: CASRNSGGAYNEQFF.

Worth noting for this clonotype: This could be a read error, since a much larger clone is one nucleotide away. For the CDR3, the DNA is TGTGCCAGCAGTCAGAGCGGGTTTACAAACAATGAGCAGTCCTTC. Amino acids: CASSQSGFTNNEQSF. The V call is TRBV13, the J call TRBJ2-1; tentative D call: TRBD2 (6 bases). Germline V lookup: CDR1 PRHDT, CDR2 FYEKMQ (reference sequence). This CDR3 contains 15 residues.

This clonotype was counted at least ten times. V gene TRBV9 combines with J gene TRBJ2-7; 9 bases map to TRBD1. Trimming took 4 bases from V and 3 from J; bases not matched to a gene: 8. The CDR3 loop spans 15 amino acids. From germline, CDR1 is SGDLS and CDR2 YYNGEE. The CDR3 sequence is CASSPKGTGLYEQYF. In nucleotides, the CDR3 is TGTGCCAGCAGCCCAAAGGGGACAGGGCTCTACGAGCAGTACTTC.

This clonotype was found a few times. The chain couples TRBV29-1 to TRBJ2-1; no definite D call. With 8 bases removed from V and 7 bases from J, the gap between germline ends came to 18 bases. The CDR3 is 13 amino acids. Germline values: CDR1 SQVTM, CDR2 ANQGSEA. CDR3 nucleotide sequence: TGCAGCACTGAAGTGGACCCCGGTAATGAGCAGTTCTTC. Amino acids: CSTEVDPGNEQFF.

This clonotype was detected many times. The gene calls are TRBV5-1 and TRBJ1-1; D unresolved. The germline CDR1 and CDR2 sequences are SGHRS and YFSETQ. The CDR3 is made up of 14 amino acids. Trimming removed 1 base at V and 4 bases at J, with 11 bases between. This CDR3 reads CASSLRGGGTEAFF. CDR3 coding DNA: TGCGCCAGCAGCTTGCGAGGAGGAGGCACTGAAGCTTTCTTT.

V gene TRBV12-3 or TRBV12-4 combines with J gene TRBJ2-3, with D uncertain. The CDR3 totals 10 residues. V lost 10 bases and J 5 bases, leaving 7 bases between the germline ends. In nucleotides, the CDR3 is TGTGCCACCTCGGGAGATACGCAGTATTTT. Amino acid sequence: CATSGDTQYF.

This clonotype was observed many times. The chain joins TRBV20-1 to TRBJ2-7, with 8 bases that match TRBD2. CDR1 and CDR2 (germline): DFQATT, SNEGSKA (reference sequence). Trimming took 0 bases from V and 2 from J; bases not matched to a gene: 9. CDR3 length equals 16 residues. The CDR3 nucleotides are TGCAGTGCTAGAGATGGTCGGAGCGGGAGTACCTACGAGCAGTACTTC. Protein sequence: CSARDGRSGSTYEQYF.

Ten or more counts support this clonotype. The CDR3: CSARGSSGASYNEQFF. For the CDR3, the DNA is TGCAGTGCTAGAGGATCCAGCGGGGCTTCCTACAATGAGCAGTTCTTC. The rearrangement joins TRBV20-1 to TRBJ2-1; 7 bases agree with TRBD2. V trimming: 1 base; J trimming: 1 base; junction bases outside the gene matches: 7. Germline V gene sequence: CDR1 DFQATT, CDR2 SNEGSKA (reference sequence). The CDR3 length is 16 residues.

Ten or more counts support this clonotype. An end of the junction does not agree with germline; a read error may underlie this. The rearrangement joins TRBV28 to TRBJ2-1, with no clear D. Germline CDR1 and CDR2: MDHEN and SYDVKM. This CDR3 is built from 14 residues. The CDR3 loop reads CASSLAASNNEQFF. In nucleotides, the CDR3 is TGTGCCAGCAGTTTAGCAGCCTCCAACAATGAGCAGTTCTTC. The full variable domain, its missing parts supplied by reference TRBV28 and TRBJ2-1, is DVKVTQSSRYLVKRTGEKVFLECVQDMDHENMFWYRQDPGLGLRLIYFSYDVKMKEKGDIPEGYSVSREKKERFSLILESASTNQTSMYLCASSLAASNNEQFFGPGTRLTVL.

In its sample, this clonotype was seen many times. The chain links TRBV27 to TRBJ1-1; a possible D gene is TRBD1 (5 bases). The CDR3 is made up of 17 amino acids. CDR1 MNHEY and CDR2 SMNVEV come from the germline V gene (reference sequence). V was clipped by 3 bases and J by 7 bases, with 24 bases between them. In DNA form, the CDR3 reads TGTGCCAGCAGTTTCGCCTCCAGCAGGGCGTCACCCGATGAAGCTTTCTTT. The encoded protein is CASSFASSRASPDEAFF.

In its sample, this clonotype was seen many times. The chain recombines TRBV19 with TRBJ1-1; D perhaps matches TRBD1 (5 bases). Trimming took 9 bases from V and 1 from J, leaving 18 bases between them. The V gene's germline CDR1 is LNHDA and CDR2 SQIVND (reference sequence). CDR3 length: 15 residues. In DNA form, the CDR3 reads TGTGCCAGCCGGTACGAAGGGGCAACGAACACTGAAGCTTTCTTT. This translates into CASRYEGATNTEAFF.

This clonotype has at least ten counts. The chain employs TRBV7-9 and TRBJ2-7; D is possibly TRBD1 (5 bases). The V end lost 5 bases, the J end lost 4 bases, and 12 bases lay between the germline ends. Germline CDR1 reads SEHNR; CDR2 reads FQNEAQ (reference sequence). The CDR3 sequence is 13 residues long. CDR3 sequence: CASSLGQKYEQYF. DNA for the CDR3: TGTGCCAGCAGCCTTGGACAAAAGTACGAGCAGTACTTC.

This clonotype was seen many times. The chain employs TRBV9 and TRBJ2-5; 10 nucleotides match TRBD2. Trimming took 4 bases from V and 4 from J; bases not matched to a gene: 7. The CDR3 is 15 amino acids. Germline values: CDR1 SGDLS, CDR2 YYNGEE. CDR3 amino acids: CASSTGVAGGETQYF. The CDR3 DNA is TGTGCCAGCAGCACCGGGGTAGCGGGGGGAGAGACCCAGTACTTC.

The table lists this clonotype with many counts. The chain joins TRBV2 to TRBJ1-5; D remains unclear. The CDR3 length is 13 residues. CDR1 is SNHLY, CDR2 FYNNEI, per germline. Trimming took 3 bases from V and 5 from J, leaving 8 bases between them. The CDR3 region has the DNA TGTGCCAGCAGTGACGAGCGTGATCAGCCCCAGCATTTT. It encodes CASSDERDQPQHF. The whole variable domain, remainder taken from reference TRBV2 and TRBJ1-5, is EPEVTQTPSHQVTQMGQEVILRCVPISNHLYFYWYRQILGQKVEFLVSFYNNEISEKSEIFDDQFSVERPDGSNFTLKIRSTKLEDSAMYFCASSDERDQPQHFGDGTRLSIL.

This clonotype was seen repeatedly, ten times or more. The chain uses TRBV4-2 and TRBJ1-1, with D unclear. The germline V gene encodes CDR1 LGHNA and CDR2 YNFKEQ. V dropped 0 bases and J dropped 1 base, with 9 bases sitting between them. This CDR3 contains 15 residues. CDR3 bases: TGTGCCAGCAGCCAAGAGGGTGCAGAGAACACTGAAGCTTTCTTT. Its protein is CASSQEGAENTEAFF.

This clonotype was observed at least ten times. The J gene is TRBJ2-1, the V gene TRBV7-3; D is undetermined. The CDR3 contains 14 residues. Per germline, CDR1 SGHTA and CDR2 FQGTGA. The V end was cut by 2 bases, the J end by 6 bases, with 11 bases between. In DNA, the CDR3 is TGTGCCAGCAGCTTAGGGTATATCGGCAATGAGCAGTTCTTC. The encoded protein is CASSLGYIGNEQFF.